Each of the 27 T cell receptor beta chains below was sequenced from the same sample in a study of shared clonotypes between healthy human individuals. Clones were read by immunoSEQ multiplex PCR, and TCRdb kept only the in-frame ones, dropping some. The sample lists approximately 500,000 clones, 90% to 96% seen once, with roughly 0.06% in the top ten. The sample was naive CD4+ T cells sorted from blood. Subset described: CD45RA+ positively selected. Receptor source: a woman under 40 in good health.

This chain uses TRBV6-5 with TRBJ2-3; D gene ambiguous. V was clipped by 2 bases and J by 1 base, with 13 bases between them. In germline, CDR1 is MNHEY, CDR2 SVGAGI. The CDR3 consists of 16 residues. In nucleotides, the CDR3 is TGTGCCAGCAGTTACGGAAGTATTTCGGGCACAGATACGCAGTATTTT. Its protein is CASSYGSISGTDTQYF.

This clone was detected once. The genes are TRBV2 and TRBJ1-1; 7 nucleotides line up with TRBD1. This CDR3 has 15 residues. CDR1 is SNHLY, CDR2 FYNNEI, per germline. Germline trimming cut 7 bases from V and 3 bases from J; bases unmatched to any gene: 11. CDR3 loop: CASIGQAIRDTEAFF. The CDR3 DNA reads as TGTGCCAGCATTGGACAGGCGATTAGGGACACTGAAGCTTTCTTT.

V is TRBV7-3 and J is TRBJ1-2; 9 positions match TRBD1. V gave up 5 bases and J gave up 7 bases; unmatched junction bases: 5. This CDR3 is built from 13 residues. The germline V gene encodes CDR1 SGHTA and CDR2 FQGTGA. CDR3 DNA sequence: TGTGCCAGCAGCCTTACAGGGGGCCGTGGCTACACCTTC. Translation gives CASSLTGGRGYTF.

J is TRBJ1-6 and V is TRBV28; no clear D gene. V lost 5 bases and J lost 4, with 9 bases in between. Germline values: CDR1 MDHEN, CDR2 SYDVKM. CDR3 size: 14 residues. CDR3 sequence reads: CASSSPQYNSPLHF. For the CDR3, the DNA is TGTGCCAGCAGTAGCCCACAGTATAATTCACCCCTCCACTTT.

The rearrangement uses TRBV28 and TRBJ1-5, with D perhaps matching TRBD1 (6 bases). The CDR3 is made up of 15 amino acids. The germline CDR1 and CDR2 sequences are MDHEN and SYDVKM. Trimming pared 7 bases from V and 3 bases from J, leaving 16 bases between. The CDR3 sequence is CASIKGGVVNQPQHF. CDR3 DNA sequence: TGTGCCAGCATCAAGGGGGGGGTGGTCAATCAGCCCCAGCATTTT.

The CDR3 sequence: CAIGTSGIYEQFF. The CDR3 nucleotides are TGTGCCATCGGGACTAGCGGGATTTATGAGCAGTTCTTC. The chain employs TRBV10-3 and TRBJ2-1; 13 bases fit TRBD2. CDR3 length: 13 amino acids. The germline gives CDR1 ENHRY, CDR2 SYGVKD. The trim removed 8 bases at V and 8 bases at J, leaving 3 bases unmatched.

The V call is TRBV28, the J call TRBJ2-7, with D unresolved. The CDR3 covers 14 residues. Germline V gives CDR1 MDHEN, CDR2 SYDVKM. Trimming removed 6 bases at V and 4 bases at J, with 16 bases between. CDR3 amino acids: CASSLGSGPYEQYF. The CDR3 DNA is TGTGCCAGCAGCCTAGGCTCCGGGCCGTACGAGCAGTACTTC.

This chain uses TRBV5-1 with TRBJ2-7, with 7 bases matching TRBD1. The CDR3 sequence is 13 residues long. Germline assignment: CDR1 SGHRS and CDR2 YFSETQ. The ends lost 1 base at V and 6 bases at J; junction bases unmatched: 4. CDR3 DNA sequence: TGCGCCAGCAGCTTGACAGGGGTGCTCGAGCAGTACTTC. As protein: CASSLTGVLEQYF. The whole variable domain, filled in from reference TRBV5-1 and TRBJ2-7, reads KAGVTQTPRYLIKTRGQQVTLSCSPISGHRSVSWYQQTPGQGLQFLFEYFSETQRNKGNFPGRFSGRQFSNSRSEMNVSTLELGDSALYLCASSLTGVLEQYFGPGTRLTVT.

The V call is TRBV5-1, the J call TRBJ2-5; 9 bases fit TRBD2. Germline-derived CDR1 and CDR2 are SGHRS and YFSETQ. J was trimmed by 5 bases and V by 0 bases; bases with no gene match: 8. The CDR3 is 16 residues long. DNA for the CDR3: TGCGCCAGCAGCTTGGTAAGCGGGAGGAGGTTGGAGACCCAGTACTTC. Translating it yields CASSLVSGRRLETQYF.

This clone was counted a few times. CDR3 DNA sequence: TGTGCCAGCAGCTTATACACGAGCCGGGAGCTGTTTTTT. Protein product: CASSLYTSRELFF. V usage is TRBV7-9 and J usage is TRBJ2-2, with D uncertain. The CDR3 length is 13 residues. The germline V gene has CDR1 SEHNR and CDR2 FQNEAQ (reference sequence). Trimming shortened V by 2 bases and J by 9 bases, and 10 bases separated the two germline ends.

This clone was detected only once. This chain uses TRBV19 with TRBJ2-1; tentatively, D is TRBD2 (6 bases). The CDR3 is 15 amino acids. V lost 2 bases and J 8 bases, leaving 16 bases between the germline ends. Germline V gives CDR1 LNHDA, CDR2 SQIVND (reference sequence). The CDR3 protein is CASSITLAPGDEQFF. The CDR3 nucleotides read TGTGCCAGTAGTATAACTTTAGCGCCGGGGGATGAGCAGTTCTTC. Supplemented by reference TRBV19 and TRBJ2-1, the full variable domain reads DGGITQSPKYLFRKEGQNVTLSCEQNLNHDAMYWYRQDPGQGLRLIYYSQIVNDFQKGDIAEGYSVSREKKESFPLTVTSAQKNPTAFYLCASSITLAPGDEQFFGPGTRLTVL.

This clone was recorded only once. J is TRBJ2-7 and V is TRBV28; D may be TRBD1 (5 bases). The CDR3 runs to 13 residues. CDR1 is MDHEN and CDR2 is SYDVKM in the germline V gene. The V end was cut by 5 bases, the J end by 0 bases, with 8 bases between. The CDR3 DNA sequence: TGTGCCAGCAGTCCCCAGGGCTCCTACGAGCAGTACTTC. The encoded protein is CASSPQGSYEQYF.

The CDR3 here is CASRGDRGTYNEQFF. CDR3 coding DNA: TGTGCCAGCAGAGGGGACAGGGGGACCTACAATGAGCAGTTCTTC. The chain recombines TRBV6-5 with TRBJ2-1; 11 bases map to TRBD1. The CDR3 is 15 amino acids. Per germline, CDR1 MNHEY and CDR2 SVGAGI. The ends lost 6 bases at V and 2 bases at J; junction bases unmatched: 3.

The V and J genes are TRBV5-1 and TRBJ2-3; D remains unclear. Germline V CDR1 and CDR2: SGHRS, YFSETQ. The CDR3 is made up of 14 amino acids. V dropped 4 bases and J dropped 1 base, with 10 bases sitting between them. Written as DNA, the CDR3 is TGCGCCAGCAGCCCCGGAGATCGCACAGATACGCAGTATTTT. Protein: CASSPGDRTDTQYF.

In the case of this clone: Other DNA sequences from this sample encode an identical CDR3 as well. The chain combines TRBV28 with TRBJ1-5; no firm D call. This CDR3 has 14 amino acids. Trimming took off 1 base at V and 0 bases at J, with 4 bases between the two ends. Germline V gives CDR1 MDHEN, CDR2 SYDVKM. The CDR3 DNA reads TGTGCCAGCAGTTTATCGCGTAGCAATCAGCCCCAGCATTTT. It yields the protein CASSLSRSNQPQHF.

This sequence joins TRBV7-9 and TRBJ1-1; D ambiguous. CDR1 SEHNR and CDR2 FQNEAQ come from the germline V gene (reference sequence). With 1 base removed from V and 5 bases from J, the gap between germline ends came to 5 bases. This CDR3 has 12 amino acids. CDR3 in amino acids: CASSLVLTEAFF. The CDR3, as DNA: TGTGCCAGCAGCTTAGTCTTGACTGAAGCTTTCTTT.

V and J are TRBV5-1 and TRBJ2-1, with a weak D call TRBD2 (6 bases). CDR3 size: 14 residues. The germline V and J ends were trimmed by 5 bases and 7 bases, with 16 bases remaining between them. Germline CDR1 reads SGHRS; CDR2 reads YFSETQ. CDR3 sequence reads: CASREGPGFNEQFF. In nucleotides, the CDR3 is TGCGCCAGCAGGGAGGGACCGGGTTTTAATGAGCAGTTCTTC.

J is TRBJ2-7 and V is TRBV7-9; D may be TRBD1 or TRBD2 (5 bases each). V was clipped by 4 bases and J by 0 bases, with 16 bases between them. Germline V gene lookup returns CDR1 SEHNR and CDR2 FQNEAQ (reference sequence). The CDR3 extends over 16 amino acids. CDR3 residues: CASSSYGGYTSYEQYF. The CDR3 DNA is TGTGCCAGCAGCTCGTATGGGGGATATACCTCCTACGAGCAGTACTTC.

The V and J genes are TRBV5-5 and TRBJ1-2; tentatively, D is TRBD1 (6 bases). Trimming took 2 bases from V and 4 from J, leaving 15 bases between them. The CDR3 is made up of 15 amino acids. Looked up from germline, CDR1 is SGHKS and CDR2 is YYEKEE (reference sequence). As DNA, the CDR3 is TGTGCCAGCAGCTTCCGGGGGGCTCCCGGCTATGGCTACACCTTC. The encoded protein is CASSFRGAPGYGYTF. Based on the CDR3 plus reference TRBV5-5 and TRBJ1-2, the full variable domain is DAGVTQSPTHLIKTRGQQVTLRCSPISGHKSVSWYQQVLGQGPQFIFQYYEKEERGRGNFPDRFSARQFPNYSSELNVNALLLGDSALYLCASSFRGAPGYGYTFGSGTRLTVV.

V usage is TRBV4-1 and J usage is TRBJ2-5, with TRBD1 as a possible D gene (6 bases). Judging by the DNA end, TRBJ2-7 fits better; the J call may be wrong. This CDR3 comprises 15 residues. The germline V gene encodes CDR1 MGHRA and CDR2 YSYEKL. CDR3 region: CASSQPWTATYEQYF. The CDR3 DNA follows: TGCGCCAGCAGCCAACCTTGGACAGCTACCTACGAGCAGTACTTC.

The chain combines TRBV2 with TRBJ1-2; weak D call: TRBD1 (5 bases). Germline-derived CDR1 and CDR2 are SNHLY and FYNNEI. V was cut by 6 bases and J by 2 bases, with 19 bases left in between. The CDR3 sequence is 16 residues long. This CDR3 is CASRPRLGDSNYGYTF. CDR3 sequence (DNA): TGTGCCAGCAGACCTCGCCTAGGGGATTCAAACTATGGCTACACCTTC.

The gene calls are TRBV10-3 and TRBJ1-1, with unresolved D. The CDR3 is 12 amino acids. The germline CDR1 and CDR2 sequences are ENHRY and SYGVKD. V gave up 6 bases and J gave up 6 bases, with 11 bases separating them. In DNA form, the CDR3 reads TGTGCCATCAGCCCCTATAAGGCTGAAGCTTTCTTT. It encodes CAISPYKAEAFF.

This sequence joins TRBV18 and TRBJ2-5, with D possibly TRBD2 on 7 matching bases. The V and J ends lost 3 bases and 5 bases respectively, with 16 bases between them. The CDR3 runs to 15 residues. Per germline, CDR1 KGHSH and CDR2 LQKENI. The chain's CDR3 is CASSPPGGAQETQYF. The CDR3 nucleotides read TGTGCCAGCTCACCCCCGGGGGGCGCGCAGGAGACCCAGTACTTC. Looking up the rest from reference TRBV18 and TRBJ2-5 gives the full variable domain: NAGVMQNPRHLVRRRGQEARLRCSPMKGHSHVYWYRQLPEEGLKFMVYLQKENIIDESGMPKERFSAEFPKEGPSILRIQQVVRGDSAAYFCASSPPGGAQETQYFGPGTRLLVL.

This chain joins TRBV18 and TRBJ2-5; D not certain. Germline V gene data show CDR1 as KGHSH and CDR2 as LQKENI. The CDR3 extends over 13 amino acids. Trimming left V 0 bases short and J 0 bases short, with 2 bases between. The CDR3 reads CASSPPHQETQYF. The DNA of the CDR3 is TGTGCCAGCTCACCACCTCACCAAGAGACCCAGTACTTC.

The chain employs TRBV7-6 and TRBJ2-7; 9 bases line up with TRBD2. With V trimmed by 3 bases and J by 7 bases, 4 bases remained unmatched. This CDR3 is built from 13 residues. The germline gives CDR1 SGHVS, CDR2 FNYEAQ. CDR3 nucleotides: TGTGCCAGCAGCTTTCGACTAGCGGAAGAGCAGTACTTC. Translation: CASSFRLAEEQYF.

The chain links TRBV27 to TRBJ1-1; possible D gene TRBD1, 6 bases. The CDR3 covers 13 residues. Germline V gives CDR1 MNHEY, CDR2 SMNVEV (reference sequence). The germline V and J ends were trimmed by 3 bases and 6 bases, with 11 bases remaining between them. The CDR3: CASSFRGPSEAFF. Written as DNA, the CDR3 is TGTGCCAGCAGTTTTCGGGGGCCATCTGAAGCTTTCTTT.

The chain has TRBV4-1 and TRBJ2-1; 7 positions match TRBD2. This CDR3 region has 17 residues. CDR1 and CDR2 from the germline V gene are MGHRA and YSYEKL. V lost 0 bases, J lost 4 bases, and 9 bases stayed unmatched. Here the CDR3 reads CASSQDRGEPQYNEQFF. The CDR3 DNA follows: TGCGCCAGCAGCCAAGATCGGGGGGAACCACAATACAATGAGCAGTTCTTC.